This T cell receptor beta chain derives from a study of shared clonotypes between healthy human individuals. The assay was immunoSEQ multiplex PCR, and TCRdb's table has in-frame clones only and misses some. The sample consists of over 95,000 clones, approximately 70% of them appearing once. The CDR3 contains 14 residues. CDR1 and CDR2 from the germline V gene are SNHLY and FYNNEI. V trimming: 5 bases; J trimming: 5 bases; junction bases outside the gene matches: 7. The source material was memory CD8+ T cells sorted from blood. Subset meaning: CD45RO+ cells pooled with CCR7-negative TemRA cells. This chain joins TRBV2 and TRBJ2-7; 9 nucleotides align to TRBD1. The source is a woman in her 30s in good health. In DNA form, the CDR3 reads TGTGCCAGCAGTTATGGACAGGGGAGGAACGAGCAGTACTTC. Amino acid sequence: CASSYGQGRNEQYF.